This TCR beta chain came from a study of control samples from healthy donors and cancer patients. The method was immunoSEQ multiplex PCR; TCRdb's version includes in-frame clones alone and lacks a portion of them. Counted here are approximately 150,000 clones, approximately 94% occurring once; the ten biggest clones make up 11% to 15%. The CDR3 extends over 10 amino acids. Germline loops: CDR1 SQVTM, CDR2 ANQGSEA. V shed 5 bases and J shed 6 bases, with 7 bases lying between them. Sequencing input: PBMCs. The receptor was isolated from a man in his fifties or sixties with colorectal cancer. The chain is built from TRBV29-1 and TRBJ1-1; D unclear. The CDR3 sequence is CSVTTPEAFF. In nucleotides, the CDR3 is TGCAGCGTTACAACCCCTGAAGCTTTCTTT.